These T cell receptor beta chains were read from a single sample in a study of cytomegalovirus exposure and HLA in healthy donors. Clones were sequenced by immunoSEQ multiplex PCR, and TCRdb holds only the in-frame ones, with some missing. The sample carries 85,000 to 100,000 clones, approximately 86% recorded once. Input material: PBMCs. Receptors originate from a man aged 30-40 years in good health and CMV-seropositive. The CDR3 runs from the conserved cysteine through the conserved F or W. Fields, in order: V gene, clone size, D gene, J gene, CDR3 DNA, CDR3 protein. A D gene is named only where the DNA matches it firmly. Clone size appears in some rows only: once, few, many, or a class for an expanded clone.

TRBV28	.	.	TRBJ1-1	TGTGCCAGCAGTTTAGGGGTCAGGGTGATGAACACTGAAGCTTTCTTT	CASSLGVRVMNTEAFF
TRBV5-4	.	.	TRBJ1-1	TGTGCCAGCAGCTTTCCCCGGACAAATGAAGCTTTCTTT	CASSFPRTNEAFF
TRBV28	once	.	TRBJ1-2	TGTGCCAGCATCCCGGGACACGGAATCCTTAACTATGGCTACACCTTC	CASIPGHGILNYGYTF
TRBV7-2	.	.	TRBJ2-3	TGTGCCAGCAGCTTACAGGGGTCAGATACGCAGTATTTT	CASSLQGSDTQYF
TRBV6-1	.	.	TRBJ2-1	TGTGCCAGCGTAAATCTAGTTAGTCCCCACGAGCAGTTCTTC	CASVNLVSPHEQFF
TRBV7-2	.	.	TRBJ2-2	TGTGCCAGCAGCCGCCTGGGGCGAGGTGGCGGGGAGCTGTTTTTT	CASSRLGRGGGELFF
TRBV7-3	.	.	TRBJ2-3	TGTGCCAGCAGCTTAAGTGGCCACGCAGATACGCAGTATTTT	CASSLSGHADTQYF
TRBV20-1	.	.	TRBJ2-7	TGCAGCGGGGGTACCTACGAGCAGTACTTC	CSGGTYEQYF
TRBV5-1	.	.	TRBJ2-4	TGCGCCAGCAGCTTGGCCCCGGGTAAAAACATTCAGTACTTC	CASSLAPGKNIQYF
TRBV19	.	.	TRBJ1-2	TGTGCCAGTAGTATAGACGCCAGGAACTATGGCTACACCTTC	CASSIDARNYGYTF
TRBV29-1	.	.	TRBJ1-1	TGCAGCGTTGAAGATTCAGGGCTTATGAACACTGAAGCTTTCTTT	CSVEDSGLMNTEAFF
TRBV5-1	.	TRBD2	TRBJ2-1	TGCGCCAGCAGCTTGAATTTCGCGGGAGGTACCAGCTCCTACAATGAGCAGTTCTTC	CASSLNFAGGTSSYNEQFF
TRBV27	.	TRBD2	TRBJ2-7	TGTGCCAGCAGTAGCGGGAGGGCCTTTCACGAGCAGTACTTC	CASSSGRAFHEQYF
TRBV6-6	once	TRBD1	TRBJ1-5	TGTGCCAGCAGTTACTGGGGGACAGGGGTGGATCAGCCCCAGCATTTT	CASSYWGTGVDQPQHF
TRBV18	.	TRBD1	TRBJ1-2	TGTGCCAGCTCACCCCGGCAAGAGGGGGCCAACTATGGCTACACCTTC	CASSPRQEGANYGYTF
TRBV11-3	.	.	TRBJ2-1	TGTGCCAGCAGCTTAGATGGCGCAGGAAACAATGAGCAGTTCTTC	CASSLDGAGNNEQFF
TRBV9	.	.	TRBJ2-3	TGTGCCAGCAGCGTAGGGGGCCCGGGGGGCACAGATACGCAGTATTTT	CASSVGGPGGTDTQYF
TRBV4-2	.	.	TRBJ1-5	TGTGCCAGCAGCCAAGAGAGGAGAAGGGTGGAGGGTCAGCCCCAGCATTTT	CASSQERRRVEGQPQHF
TRBV5-6	once	.	TRBJ1-6	TGTGCCAGCAGTTATGACAGCCGCGATTCACCCCTCCACTTT	CASSYDSRDSPLHF
TRBV7-9	.	.	TRBJ1-5	TGTGCCAGCAGCTTGACAGGCAATCAGCCCCAGCATTTT	CASSLTGNQPQHF
TRBV7-9	once	TRBD1	TRBJ2-2	TGTGCCAGCAGCCCAAAAGGGACAGGCCCCGGGGAGCTGTTTTTT	CASSPKGTGPGELFF
TRBV28	.	TRBD1	TRBJ2-7	TGTGCCAGCAGTTTTAAGGCAGGGGGTATTTTCACGGCCGCCTACGAGCAGTACTTC	CASSFKAGGIFTAAYEQYF
TRBV7-2	.	.	TRBJ2-3	TGTGCCAGCAGCTTAGTGGGGCGGAGGGGAGATACGCAGTATTTT	CASSLVGRRGDTQYF
TRBV27	few	.	TRBJ2-1	TGTGCCAGCAGTTACCAGGAGGGGAATGAGCAGTTCTTC	CASSYQEGNEQFF
TRBV6-5	.	TRBD2	TRBJ2-3	TGTGCCAGCAGTTCGGGACTAGCGGAAACAGATACGCAGTATTTT	CASSSGLAETDTQYF
TRBV15	once	TRBD1	TRBJ1-5	TGTGCCACCAGCAGTAGACAGGGGAATCAGCCCCAGCATTTT	CATSSRQGNQPQHF
TRBV19	.	TRBD1	TRBJ1-1	TGTGCCAGTAGTATATACGGGGACAGGGAACCTTTCTTT	CASSIYGDREPFF
TRBV28	.	TRBD1	TRBJ2-4	TGTGCCAGCAGTTCGCAAGGACAGGGGTTGCACATTCAGTACTTC	CASSSQGQGLHIQYF
TRBV19	.	TRBD2	TRBJ2-3	TGTGCCAGTAGTATGCGCGGACTAGCGGGGTACACAGATACGCAGTATTTT	CASSMRGLAGYTDTQYF
TRBV5-6	.	.	TRBJ1-2	TGTGCCAGCAGCTTGCTTAACCGGGACAAACCCAACTATGGCTACACCTTC	CASSLLNRDKPNYGYTF
TRBV6-5	.	.	TRBJ1-2	TGTGCCAGCAGTTACCTCGGGGGAGTAGCGATTGGCTACACCTTC	CASSYLGGVAIGYTF
TRBV28	.	TRBD1	TRBJ2-7	TGTGCCAGCAGTTTAACTGGACAGGGGGCTTACGAGCAGTACTTC	CASSLTGQGAYEQYF
TRBV27	few	.	TRBJ2-7	TGTGCCAGCTCCTCTAGCTACGGTGGCGAGCAGTACTTC	CASSSSYGGEQYF
TRBV5-4	.	.	TRBJ2-3	TGTGCCAGCAGCTTCCGATTAGAAGAATCGGATACGCAGTATTTT	CASSFRLEESDTQYF
TRBV5-1	.	TRBD1	TRBJ2-1	TGCGCCAGCAGCTTGGTAGTTTTGACAGGGGCCAGCTCCTACAATGAGCAGTTCTTC	CASSLVVLTGASSYNEQFF
TRBV5-4	.	.	TRBJ1-2	TGTGCCAGCAGCACCCCGGAGGGTGGCTACACCTTC	CASSTPEGGYTF
TRBV25-1	.	.	TRBJ2-1	TGTGCCAGCAGTGCGGCAGCGTACAATGAGCAGTTCTTC	CASSAAAYNEQFF
TRBV7-9	few	.	TRBJ1-2	TGTGCCAGCAGCCACAGGAAAGTCTATGGCTACACCTTC	CASSHRKVYGYTF
TRBV5-5	.	.	TRBJ1-1	TGTGCCAGCAGCTCCTTCTGGCATAACGGGGATGAAGCTTTCTTT	CASSSFWHNGDEAFF
TRBV5-1	.	TRBD1	TRBJ2-1	TGCGCCAGCAGCTTGACGGCAGGGGGCAGAAATGAGCAGTTCTTC	CASSLTAGGRNEQFF
TRBV29-1	.	TRBD1	TRBJ2-3	TGCAGCGTATGGACAGGGGGCGCAAATACGCAGTATTTT	CSVWTGGANTQYF
TRBV18	.	.	TRBJ1-1	TGTGCCAGCTCAACAACAGGGAGGGGTACTGAAGCTTTCTTT	CASSTTGRGTEAFF
TRBV19	.	TRBD1	TRBJ1-2	TGTGCCAGTAGTCGACAGGGGGCGGTTGTCTATGGCTACACCTTC	CASSRQGAVVYGYTF
TRBV30	.	TRBD2	TRBJ2-3	TGTGCCTGGAGCGTAGTATGGACTAGCGGCCTCACAGATACGCAGTATTTT	CAWSVVWTSGLTDTQYF
TRBV2	.	.	TRBJ2-5	TGTGCCAGCAGTGCCTACAGGAACCAAGAGACCCAGTACTTC	CASSAYRNQETQYF
TRBV27	once	TRBD1	TRBJ1-1	TGTGCCAGCAGCTCCCGGACAGGGCACACTGAAGCTTTCTTT	CASSSRTGHTEAFF
TRBV6-1	.	.	TRBJ2-5	TGTGCCAGTGGGGGGCCGGGGGGCGGCGAGACCCAGTACTTC	CASGGPGGGETQYF
TRBV19	.	.	TRBJ2-7	TGTGCCAGTAGCAACATGACGAGGGGGTCCTACGAGCAGTACTTC	CASSNMTRGSYEQYF
TRBV29-1	.	.	TRBJ2-3	TGCAGCGTTGCGGGGGGACAGGGCACAGATACGCAGTATTTT	CSVAGGQGTDTQYF
TRBV21-1	.	.	TRBJ2-2	TGTGCCAGCATCAGAGGCCTAGCGGGAGGGCCCGACACCGGGGAGCTGTTTTTT	CASIRGLAGGPDTGELFF
TRBV10-3	once	TRBD1	TRBJ1-2	TGTGCCATCAGTGACCGGGACAGGGTGGGCAACTATGGCTACACCTTC	CAISDRDRVGNYGYTF
TRBV10-3	.	TRBD1	TRBJ2-5	TGTGCCATCAATGCCAGGACAGGGGGGCAAGAGACCCAGTACTTC	CAINARTGGQETQYF
TRBV7-9	once	.	TRBJ2-5	TGTGCCAGCACCATTCAAGAAAACGAGGGAGAGTGGGAGACCCAGTACTTC	CASTIQENEGEWETQYF
TRBV9	few	TRBD1	TRBJ2-7	TGTGCCAGCAGCGTAGGACAGGGGTTATCCTACGAGCAGTACTTC	CASSVGQGLSYEQYF
TRBV5-1	.	TRBD2	TRBJ2-7	TGCGCCAGCAGCCCGAGCCTACTAGCGGGTAGCTACGAGCAGTACTTC	CASSPSLLAGSYEQYF
TRBV29-1	few	.	TRBJ2-1	TGCAGCGTTGTCCTCGACAGGAACGTAAATGAGCAGTTCTTC	CSVVLDRNVNEQFF
TRBV19	.	.	TRBJ2-7	TGTGCCAGTAGTGCGGGACCAGACTCCTACGAGCAGTACTTC	CASSAGPDSYEQYF
TRBV10-3	.	TRBD2	TRBJ2-1	TGTGCCATCAGTGATGGGGGGGTCCTCCAGGGTGAGCAGTTCTTC	CAISDGGVLQGEQFF
TRBV6-6	.	TRBD1	TRBJ1-1	TGTGCCAGCAAAACAGGGGGCAAGGCTTTCTTT	CASKTGGKAFF
TRBV10-1	few	.	TRBJ1-2	TGCGCCAGCAGCCGGGAACAGAACTATGGCTACACCTTC	CASSREQNYGYTF